The T cell receptor (beta chain) under discussion was sequenced for a study of response to subunit inactivated influenza vaccine. In its sample, this clonotype was seen a few times. V trimming: 0 bases; J trimming: 6 bases; junction bases outside the gene matches: 6. The CDR3 covers 15 residues. Germline CDR1 reads SGHRS; CDR2 reads YFSETQ. TCRdb redid the calling of the RT-PCR reads with MiXCR, one entry per CDR3 protein. The sample consists of about 480,000 distinct CDR3 sequences, 25% of them appearing once. This specimen consisted of CD4+ T cells sorted from PBMCs, obtained 5 days after vaccination. The TCR sequence derives from a man in his forties or fifties who received an inactivated influenza vaccine. The J gene is TRBJ1-3, the V gene TRBV5-1; 7 nucleotides agree with TRBD1. CDR3 protein: CASSLEGRGINTIYF. The CDR3 nucleotides read TGCGCCAGCAGCTTGGAGGGCAGGGGGATAAACACCATATATTTT. The whole variable domain, remainder taken from reference TRBV5-1 and TRBJ1-3, is KAGVTQTPRYLIKTRGQQVTLSCSPISGHRSVSWYQQTPGQGLQFLFEYFSETQRNKGNFPGRFSGRQFSNSRSEMNVSTLELGDSALYLCASSLEGRGINTIYFGEGSWLTVV.